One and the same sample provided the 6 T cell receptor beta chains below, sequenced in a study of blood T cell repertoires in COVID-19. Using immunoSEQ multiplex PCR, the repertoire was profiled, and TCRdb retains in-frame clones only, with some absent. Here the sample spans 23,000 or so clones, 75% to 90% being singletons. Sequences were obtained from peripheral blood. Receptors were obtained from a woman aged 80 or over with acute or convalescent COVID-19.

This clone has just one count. CDR3 DNA sequence: TGCGCCAGCAGCAGGGGACTGCTAGCTAACTATGGCTACACCTTC. Translating it yields CASSRGLLANYGYTF. The V and J genes are TRBV5-1 and TRBJ1-2, with a weak D call TRBD1 (5 bases). Germline assignment: CDR1 SGHRS and CDR2 YFSETQ. The ends were cut back, 4 bases at V and 0 bases at J, with 13 bases in the middle. This CDR3 region has 15 residues.

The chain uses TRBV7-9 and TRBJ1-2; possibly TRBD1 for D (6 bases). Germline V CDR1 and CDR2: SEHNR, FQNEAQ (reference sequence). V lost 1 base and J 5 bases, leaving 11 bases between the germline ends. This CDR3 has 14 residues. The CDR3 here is CASSLGQETYGYTF. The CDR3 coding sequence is TGTGCCAGCAGCTTAGGACAGGAGACATATGGCTACACCTTC.

CDR3 loop: CASSLEFGTDSGNTIYF. As DNA, the CDR3 is TGTGCCAGCAGCTTGGAATTCGGGACAGACTCTGGAAACACCATATATTTT. The rearrangement uses TRBV5-8 and TRBJ1-3; 7 bases map to TRBD1. Germline V lookup: CDR1 SGHTS, CDR2 YDEGEE. This CDR3 has 17 amino acids. J gave up 0 bases and V 0 bases, and 6 bases lay outside the gene matches.

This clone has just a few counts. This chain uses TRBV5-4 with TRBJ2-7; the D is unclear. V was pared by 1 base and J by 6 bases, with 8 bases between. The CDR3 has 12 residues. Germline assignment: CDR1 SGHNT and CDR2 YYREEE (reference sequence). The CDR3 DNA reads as TGTGCCAGCAGCTTGATGGCAAGCGAGCAGTACTTC. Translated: CASSLMASEQYF.

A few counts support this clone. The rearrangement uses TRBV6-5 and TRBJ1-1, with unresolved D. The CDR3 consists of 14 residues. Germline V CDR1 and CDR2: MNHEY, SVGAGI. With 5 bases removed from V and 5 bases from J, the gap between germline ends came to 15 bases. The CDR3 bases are TGTGCCAGCAGTCCCGGGTTTGGTGGTACTGAAGCTTTCTTT. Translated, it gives CASSPGFGGTEAFF.

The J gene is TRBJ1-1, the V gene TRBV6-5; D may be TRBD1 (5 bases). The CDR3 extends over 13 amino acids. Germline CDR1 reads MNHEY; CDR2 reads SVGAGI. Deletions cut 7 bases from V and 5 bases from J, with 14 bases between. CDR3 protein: CASTPPGGTEAFF. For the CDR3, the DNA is TGTGCCAGCACCCCTCCGGGGGGTACTGAAGCTTTCTTT.